The following is a TCR beta chain sequence with its context. The data originate from a study of PD-L1 blockade in urothelial cancer. CDR1 and CDR2 (germline): ENHRY, SYGVKD. The trim removed 2 bases at V and 7 bases at J, leaving 7 bases unmatched. The CDR3 sequence is 15 residues long. Assay: immunoSEQ multiplex PCR; the TCRdb copy retains only in-frame clones and omits some. The sample lists about 74,000 clones, around 80% occurring once. The TCR comes from a man aged 70-80 years with urothelial cancer. This rearrangement joins TRBV10-3 to TRBJ2-1; 8 bases match TRBD1. This specimen was PBMCs, taken around atezolizumab (anti-PD-L1) treatment. CDR3 sequence (DNA): TGTGCCATCAGTGAGGGACAGGGTAAAGTTAATGAGCAGTTCTTC. This sequence encodes CAISEGQGKVNEQFF.